The clone carrying this T cell receptor beta chain came up a few times. The sample belongs to a study of blood T cell repertoires in COVID-19. TCRdb's table, derived via immunoSEQ multiplex PCR, lists solely in-frame clones and lacks some. Seen here are 650,000 to 800,000 clones, about nine tenths observed once, and the top ten hold more than 0.25%. CDR1 and CDR2 from the germline V gene are SEHNR and FQNEAQ (reference sequence). The CDR3 sequence is 14 residues long. V dropped 5 bases and J dropped 7; count of bases not matched to a gene: 4. This receptor was obtained from a woman aged 18-35 years with acute or convalescent COVID-19. The sequenced material came from peripheral blood. This sequence joins TRBV7-9 and TRBJ1-6, with 8 nucleotides matching TRBD1. Written as DNA, the CDR3 is TGTGCCAGCAGCCTGACAGGGGAGAATTCACCCCTCCACTTT. It is translated as CASSLTGENSPLHF.